Listed below are T cell receptor beta chains from one sample, sequenced in a study of beta chain features in type 1 diabetes. Profiling relied on immunoSEQ multiplex PCR, and the TCRdb table lists in-frame clones only, not all of them. The data contain 200,000 to 250,000 clones, 55% to 70% of them seen just once; the ten biggest clones take up about 0.05%. Sequenced material: naive CD4+ T cells from blood. The source is a man aged 25 to 40 in good health. CDR3s include the opening cysteine and the closing phenylalanine or tryptophan. A D gene is named only where the DNA matches it firmly. Only part of the rows carry a size: once, few, many, or a class if the clone is expanded.

size: .
length: 11
D: TRBD1
J: TRBJ2-5
V: TRBV20-1
CDR3: CSANRGETQYF
DNA: TGCAGTGCTAACAGGGGGGAGACCCAGTACTTC

size: .
length: 14
D: TRBD2
J: TRBJ2-7
V: TRBV19
CDR3: CASSKGLAGYEQYF
DNA: TGTGCCAGTAGTAAAGGACTAGCGGGCTACGAGCAGTACTTC

size: few
length: 13
D: .
J: TRBJ2-3
V: TRBV6-1
CDR3: CASSEGRKDTQYF
DNA: TGTGCCAGCAGTGAAGGACGAAAGGATACGCAGTATTTT

size: .
length: 17
D: TRBD2
J: TRBJ2-3
V: TRBV9
CDR3: CASSKGTSGRSTDTQYF
DNA: TGTGCCAGCAGCAAGGGGACTAGCGGGAGAAGCACAGATACGCAGTATTTT

size: once
length: 14
D: .
J: TRBJ1-1
V: TRBV7-2
CDR3: CASSPTNWNTEAFF
DNA: TGTGCCAGCAGCCCCACGAACTGGAACACTGAAGCTTTCTTT

size: few
length: 14
D: .
J: TRBJ2-1
V: TRBV30
CDR3: CAWTRVPEGNEQFF
DNA: TGTGCCTGGACGCGGGTCCCTGAAGGGAATGAGCAGTTCTTC

size: .
length: 15
D: .
J: TRBJ2-7
V: TRBV30
CDR3: CACTPGAAFYYEQYF
DNA: TGTGCTTGCACACCGGGGGCGGCTTTCTACTACGAGCAGTACTTC

size: .
length: 14
D: .
J: TRBJ2-3
V: TRBV9
CDR3: CASSPRTNTDTQYF
DNA: TGTGCCAGCAGCCCCCGGACCAACACAGATACGCAGTATTTT

size: .
length: 13
D: .
J: TRBJ2-5
V: TRBV30
CDR3: CAWSRQEVETQYF
DNA: TGTGCCTGGAGTAGACAGGAGGTTGAGACCCAGTACTTC

size: .
length: 11
D: .
J: TRBJ2-5
V: TRBV2
CDR3: CASMGQETQYF
DNA: TGTGCCAGCATGGGACAAGAGACCCAGTACTTC

size: .
length: 15
D: .
J: TRBJ2-7
V: TRBV7-2
CDR3: CASSLAETGGRSQYF
DNA: TGTGCCAGCAGCTTAGCCGAGACAGGCGGGCGCTCGCAGTACTTC

size: few
length: 14
D: .
J: TRBJ2-7
V: TRBV29-1
CDR3: CSVTVKPASYEQYF
DNA: TGCAGCGTTACAGTAAAGCCGGCCAGCTACGAGCAGTACTTC

size: .
length: 12
D: .
J: TRBJ2-3
V: TRBV2
CDR3: CASSKIPDTQYF
DNA: TGTGCCAGCAGTAAAATTCCAGATACGCAGTATTTT

size: .
length: 12
D: .
J: TRBJ1-2
V: TRBV30
CDR3: CAWFTPRDGYTF
DNA: TGTGCCTGGTTTACTCCGAGGGATGGCTACACCTTC

size: .
length: 13
D: TRBD1
J: TRBJ1-1
V: TRBV30
CDR3: CAWSTRTGTEAFF
DNA: TGTGCCTGGAGCACTCGGACAGGCACTGAAGCTTTCTTT

size: .
length: 15
D: TRBD1
J: TRBJ2-5
V: TRBV5-1
CDR3: CASSTGQGGRETQYF
DNA: TGCGCCAGCAGCACCGGACAGGGGGGTAGAGAGACCCAGTACTTC

size: few
length: 15
D: TRBD2
J: TRBJ2-5
V: TRBV13
CDR3: CASSGGTSGPRAQYF
DNA: TGTGCCAGCAGCGGCGGGACTAGCGGTCCGAGGGCCCAGTACTTC